Shown below are 8 T cell receptor beta chains from a single sample sequenced in a study of cytomegalovirus exposure and HLA in healthy donors. PCR amplification relied on 60 Vbeta primers (plus 13 Jbeta primers). Only in-frame clones appear in the TCRdb table, and some are missing; sequencing was by immunoSEQ multiplex PCR. Recorded for this sample: over 45,000 clones. Sequenced sample: PBMCs. The origin of the receptors is a woman between 18 and 29 years old in good health and CMV-seronegative.

V gene TRBV18 combines with J gene TRBJ1-2; maybe TRBD1 (5 bases). CDR3 size: 16 residues. V was cut by 5 bases and J by 0 bases, with 16 bases left in between. CDR1 and CDR2 from the germline V gene are KGHSH and LQKENI. The CDR3 bases are TGTGCCAGCTCAAGGGGCACCTTAAGTCCTAACTATGGCTACACCTTC. Translation gives CASSRGTLSPNYGYTF.

The V call is TRBV9, the J call TRBJ2-2; 13 positions match TRBD2. The CDR3 runs 16 residues. Germline assignment: CDR1 SGDLS and CDR2 YYNGEE. V shed 4 bases and J 6 bases; nucleotides not matched to a gene: 6. The CDR3 DNA sequence: TGTGCCAGCAGCTTCCCGACTAGCGGGGGGTCCGGGGAGCTGTTTTTT. Residues: CASSFPTSGGSGELFF.

The genes are TRBV18 and TRBJ1-4; possibly TRBD1 for D (6 bases). The V end was cut by 6 bases, the J end by 4 bases, with 15 bases between. Germline assignment: CDR1 KGHSH and CDR2 LQKENI. The CDR3 has 15 residues. CDR3 amino acids: CASSPNRDYNEKLFF. As DNA, the CDR3 is TGTGCCAGCTCCCCTAACAGGGATTATAATGAAAAACTGTTTTTT.

J is TRBJ1-2 and V is TRBV29-1; TRBD1 aligns across 7 bases. CDR3 length: 14 amino acids. CDR1 and CDR2 (germline): SQVTM, ANQGSEA. Trimming cost V 4 bases and J 5 bases; bases outside gene matches: 10. The CDR3 is CSVGGVGGGYGYTF. CDR3 nucleotide sequence: TGCAGCGTTGGGGGGGTAGGGGGCGGTTATGGCTACACCTTC.

J is TRBJ1-2 and V is TRBV5-1; D remains ambiguous. Per germline, CDR1 SGHRS and CDR2 YFSETQ. V was pared by 2 bases and J by 1 base, with 9 bases between. The CDR3 length is 14 residues. The CDR3 protein is CASSLPGSNYGYTF. The CDR3 DNA reads TGCGCCAGCAGCTTACCGGGAAGTAACTATGGCTACACCTTC.

The chain employs TRBV29-1 and TRBJ1-2, with D perhaps matching TRBD1 (6 bases). This CDR3 comprises 13 residues. Germline lookup yields CDR1 SQVTM and CDR2 ANQGSEA. The germline V and J ends were trimmed by 7 bases and 2 bases, with 14 bases remaining between them. This CDR3 is CSATGPYNYGYTF. CDR3 nucleotides: TGCAGCGCGACAGGACCTTACAACTATGGCTACACCTTC. Based on the CDR3 plus reference TRBV29-1 and TRBJ1-2, the full variable domain is SAVISQKPSRDICQRGTSLTIQCQVDSQVTMMFWYRQQPGQSLTLIATANQGSEATYESGFVIDKFPISRPNLTFSTLTVSNMSPEDSSIYLCSATGPYNYGYTFGSGTRLTVV.

The gene calls are TRBV12-5 and TRBJ2-7; the D gene is possibly TRBD1 (5 bases). V was trimmed by 5 bases and J by 0 bases, leaving 8 bases between them. Germline V CDR1 and CDR2: LGHNT, FRNRAP. The CDR3 is made up of 13 amino acids. The CDR3 DNA is TGTGCTAGTGGTCAGGGCAGCTCCTACGAGCAGTACTTC. It yields the protein CASGQGSSYEQYF.

This chain connects TRBV27 to TRBJ2-7; D may be TRBD2 (6 bases). CDR1 MNHEY and CDR2 SMNVEV come from the germline V gene (reference sequence). There are 14 residues in the CDR3. The V end was cut by 2 bases, the J end by 3 bases, with 11 bases between. The DNA of the CDR3 is TGTGCCAGCAGTTTACTGGGGGGAGGCTACGAGCAGTACTTC. Its protein is CASSLLGGGYEQYF.